Listed here are 14 T cell receptor beta chains from one sample, sequenced in a study of long-term antiretroviral therapy in people with HIV. Samples were assayed with immunoSEQ v3.0 at survey level. Using immunoSEQ multiplex PCR, the repertoire was profiled, and TCRdb retains in-frame clones only, with some absent. The sample comprises some 22,000 clones, 70% to 80% of which are singletons, and about 9.4% rests with the top ten. This specimen was unsorted PBMCs, taken 4.1 years after starting antiretroviral therapy. These receptor sequences come from a woman aged 40 to 50 with HIV.

The chain uses TRBV4-3 and TRBJ2-5, with 8 nucleotides matching TRBD1. V was clipped by 4 bases and J by 2 bases; unmatched bases: 3. This CDR3 is 14 amino acids long. Germline-derived CDR1 and CDR2 are LGHNA and YSLEER. CDR3 amino acids: CASSPGTGQETQYF. The CDR3 DNA reads as TGCGCCAGCAGCCCGGGGACAGGACAAGAGACCCAGTACTTC.

The CDR3 sequence: CASSQSSGVSAGGARYEQYF. In DNA, the CDR3 is TGCGCCAGCAGCCAAAGCTCCGGCGTTAGCGCCGGGGGGGCTCGGTACGAGCAGTACTTC. This chain connects TRBV4-1 to TRBJ2-7; the match to TRBD2 covers 8 bases. The CDR3 sequence is 20 residues long. Germline values: CDR1 MGHRA, CDR2 YSYEKL. J gave up 4 bases and V 2 bases, and 22 bases lay outside the gene matches.

This CDR3 reads CASSLAEKSYEQYF. CDR3 DNA: TGCGCCAGCAGCTTGGCCGAAAAGTCCTACGAGCAGTACTTC. This rearrangement joins TRBV5-1 to TRBJ2-7; no definite D call. This CDR3 spans 14 amino acids. Trimming stripped 0 bases from V and 1 base from J, with 8 bases between. CDR1 and CDR2 from the germline V gene are SGHRS and YFSETQ.

The chain carries TRBV5-1 and TRBJ2-1; D uncertain. The germline gives CDR1 SGHRS, CDR2 YFSETQ. V gave up 1 base and J gave up 4 bases, with 6 bases separating them. The CDR3 contains 13 residues. CDR3 nucleotide sequence: TGCGCCAGCAGCTTGTCCCGGTACAATGAGCAGTTCTTC. Protein product: CASSLSRYNEQFF.

The count of this clone is one. The chain links TRBV29-1 to TRBJ2-1, with D tentatively TRBD1 (7 bases). This CDR3 is built from 14 residues. CDR1 and CDR2 (germline): SQVTM, ANQGSEA. V was trimmed by 5 bases and J by 0 bases, leaving 11 bases between them. CDR3 region: CSVQEGASYNEQFF. DNA of the CDR3: TGCAGCGTTCAGGAGGGGGCCTCCTACAATGAGCAGTTCTTC.

The genes are TRBV27 and TRBJ1-2; 12 bases are a match to TRBD1. The J segment lost 4 bases and the V segment lost 3 bases, leaving 6 bases of the junction unmatched. CDR1 and CDR2 (germline): MNHEY, SMNVEV (reference sequence). This CDR3 region has 16 residues. Written as DNA, the CDR3 is TGTGCCAGCAGTTTGAGGGGACAGGGGGCTGCCTATGGCTACACCTTC. Translating gives CASSLRGQGAAYGYTF.

The genes are TRBV30 and TRBJ2-2; a possible D gene is TRBD2 (5 bases). The CDR3 loop spans 15 amino acids. From germline, CDR1 is GTSNPN and CDR2 SVGIG (reference sequence). The germline V and J ends were trimmed by 0 bases and 7 bases, with 15 bases remaining between them. The CDR3 DNA reads TGTGCCTGGAGTGTCCCTTCTACGGGGATCGGGGAGCTGTTTTTT. Residues: CAWSVPSTGIGELFF.

Only a few counts were recorded for this clone. J is TRBJ2-7 and V is TRBV7-9; D perhaps matches TRBD2 (5 bases). From germline, CDR1 is SEHNR and CDR2 FQNEAQ (reference sequence). V dropped 1 base and J dropped 7 bases, with 17 bases sitting between them. CDR3 size: 15 residues. The chain's CDR3 is CASSLEPTGIYEQYF. The CDR3 DNA reads TGTGCCAGCAGCTTAGAACCAACGGGGATCTATGAGCAGTACTTC.

The rearrangement links TRBV9 to TRBJ2-3, with 11 bases matching TRBD2. Germline values: CDR1 SGDLS, CDR2 YYNGEE. This CDR3 is 19 amino acids long. The trim removed 4 bases at V and 2 bases at J, leaving 15 bases unmatched. CDR3 protein: CASSPSRLAGGLLTDTQYF. The DNA of the CDR3 is TGTGCCAGCAGCCCGAGCCGTCTAGCGGGGGGACTACTCACAGATACGCAGTATTTT.

The chain uses TRBV21-1 and TRBJ1-6; the table names TRBD1, a call not compared with the DNA. TRBV21-1 has pseudogene status. The CDR3 extends over 15 amino acids. CDR3 residues: CASSPPGESNSPLHF. Written as DNA, the CDR3 is TGTGCCAGCAGCCCGCCAGGGGAGTCTAATTCACCCCTCCACTTT.

The chain uses TRBV19 and TRBJ1-2, with D possibly matching TRBD1 (5 bases). CDR1 is LNHDA, CDR2 SQIVND, per germline (reference sequence). The CDR3 is 13 residues long. Trimming took off 9 bases at V and 4 bases at J, with 15 bases between the two ends. CDR3 coding DNA: TGTGCCAGCTCCTCGGAGGGGTCCTATGGCTACACCTTC. Translating gives CASSSEGSYGYTF. Filled out from reference TRBV19 and TRBJ1-2, the complete variable domain reads DGGITQSPKYLFRKEGQNVTLSCEQNLNHDAMYWYRQDPGQGLRLIYYSQIVNDFQKGDIAEGYSVSREKKESFPLTVTSAQKNPTAFYLCASSSEGSYGYTFGSGTRLTVV.

The V gene is TRBV4-2, the J gene TRBJ2-4, with 10 bases lining up with TRBD2. With V trimmed by 4 bases and J by 7 bases, 7 bases remained unmatched. The CDR3 loop spans 15 amino acids. The germline V gene has CDR1 LGHNA and CDR2 YNFKEQ. The CDR3 is CASSPLAGVGNIQYF. The CDR3 region has the DNA TGTGCCAGCAGCCCGCTAGCGGGAGTGGGTAACATTCAGTACTTC.

The CDR3 DNA reads as TGTGCCAGCAGCCAAGGACTAGCGGGCCTCGGGAATGAGCAGTTCTTC. As protein: CASSQGLAGLGNEQFF. The chain combines TRBV4-2 with TRBJ2-1; TRBD2 matches at 10 bases. CDR1 and CDR2 from the germline V gene are LGHNA and YNFKEQ. The CDR3 totals 16 residues. Germline trimming cut 1 base from V and 7 bases from J; bases unmatched to any gene: 7.

The chain carries TRBV6-4 and TRBJ1-2; 8 bases map to TRBD1. The CDR3 length is 12 residues. Germline loops: CDR1 MRHNA, CDR2 SNTAGT. J was trimmed by 8 bases and V by 5 bases; bases with no gene match: 4. The CDR3 spells CASSSTGVGYTF. CDR3 nucleotide sequence: TGTGCCAGCAGTTCGACAGGGGTCGGCTACACCTTC.